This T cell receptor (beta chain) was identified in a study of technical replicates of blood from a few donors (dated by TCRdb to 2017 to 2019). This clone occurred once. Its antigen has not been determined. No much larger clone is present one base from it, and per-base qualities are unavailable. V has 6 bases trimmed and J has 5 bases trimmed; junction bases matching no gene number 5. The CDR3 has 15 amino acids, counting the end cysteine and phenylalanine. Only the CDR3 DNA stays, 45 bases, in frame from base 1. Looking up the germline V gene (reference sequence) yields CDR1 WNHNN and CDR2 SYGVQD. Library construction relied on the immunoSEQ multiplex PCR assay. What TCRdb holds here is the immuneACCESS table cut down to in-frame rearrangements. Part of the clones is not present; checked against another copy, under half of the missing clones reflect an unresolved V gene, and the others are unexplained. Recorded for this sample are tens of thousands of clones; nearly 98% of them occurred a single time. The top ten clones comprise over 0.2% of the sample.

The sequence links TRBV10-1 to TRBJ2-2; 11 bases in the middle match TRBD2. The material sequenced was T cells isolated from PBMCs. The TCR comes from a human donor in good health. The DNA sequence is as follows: TGCGCCAGCAGGAGTGGGACTAGCGGTACCGGGGAGCTGTTTTTT. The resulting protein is CASRSGTSGTGELFF.